The rows below give T cell receptor beta chains drawn from one sample of a study of shared clonotypes between healthy human individuals. Only in-frame clones appear in the TCRdb table, and some are missing; sequencing was by immunoSEQ multiplex PCR. The sample holds 1.4 million or so clones; approximately 98.5% are singletons and the top ten take 0.36%. Source material: naive CD4+ T cells sorted from blood. These receptor sequences come from a man in his thirties or forties in good health. The CDR3 runs from the conserved cysteine through the conserved F or W. The order of the fields is D gene, clone size, J gene, V gene, CDR3 protein, CDR3 DNA. D genes are given only for firm matches. Where a row states a size, it is once, few, many or the class of an expanded clone; other rows omit it.

D: -; size: -; J: TRBJ1-2; V: TRBV7-2; CDR3: CASSLVSGNYGYTF; DNA: TGTGCCAGCAGCTTAGTCTCAGGAAACTATGGCTACACCTTC
D: TRBD1; size: -; J: TRBJ2-7; V: TRBV5-1; CDR3: CASSTGPGGSDEQYF; DNA: TGCGCCAGCAGCACGGGCCCAGGGGGCTCCGACGAGCAGTACTTC
D: -; size: -; J: TRBJ2-5; V: TRBV10-3; CDR3: CAISVRAGSSGPVEETQYF; DNA: TGTGCCATCAGTGTCAGGGCGGGGAGTAGTGGCCCGGTAGAAGAGACCCAGTACTTC
D: TRBD1; size: -; J: TRBJ2-5; V: TRBV5-4; CDR3: CASSWGTVGQETQYF; DNA: TGTGCCAGCAGCTGGGGGACAGTGGGACAAGAGACCCAGTACTTC
D: TRBD2; size: -; J: TRBJ2-7; V: TRBV11-2; CDR3: CASSGSGSAYEQYF; DNA: TGTGCCAGCAGCGGTAGCGGGAGTGCCTACGAGCAGTACTTC
D: -; size: -; J: TRBJ2-5; V: TRBV6-5; CDR3: CASRPIVSGETQYF; DNA: TGTGCCAGCAGGCCCATCGTTAGTGGGGAGACCCAGTACTTC
D: -; size: once; J: TRBJ2-1; V: TRBV2; CDR3: CASSPSVYNEQFF; DNA: TGTGCCAGCAGCCCTAGCGTTTACAATGAGCAGTTCTTC
D: -; size: -; J: TRBJ2-7; V: TRBV7-2; CDR3: CASSSDRSSYEQYF; DNA: TGTGCCAGCAGCTCAGACAGATCTTCCTACGAGCAGTACTTC
D: TRBD1; size: -; J: TRBJ2-7; V: TRBV28; CDR3: CASSLWAGTATYEQYF; DNA: TGTGCCAGCAGTTTATGGGCCGGGACAGCTACCTACGAGCAGTACTTC
D: TRBD1; size: -; J: TRBJ1-5; V: TRBV27; CDR3: CASREQGARPQHF; DNA: TGTGCCAGCAGAGAACAGGGGGCTCGGCCCCAGCATTTT
D: TRBD1; size: -; J: TRBJ2-7; V: TRBV28; CDR3: CASSFPGGNEQYF; DNA: TGTGCCAGCAGTTTTCCAGGGGGCAACGAGCAGTACTTC
D: -; size: -; J: TRBJ1-3; V: TRBV6-1; CDR3: CASSEAQGLPGNTIYF; DNA: TGTGCCAGCAGTGAAGCCCAGGGTCTCCCAGGAAACACCATATATTTT
D: -; size: -; J: TRBJ1-5; V: TRBV6-1; CDR3: CASRGGGPQHF; DNA: TGTGCCAGCAGGGGGGGTGGGCCCCAGCATTTT
D: -; size: -; J: TRBJ2-7; V: TRBV9; CDR3: CASSVGTDAPYEQYF; DNA: TGTGCCAGCAGCGTTGGGACGGACGCCCCCTACGAGCAGTACTTC
D: -; size: once; J: TRBJ1-1; V: TRBV12-5; CDR3: CASGSPANTEAFF; DNA: TGTGCTAGTGGTTCCCCAGCGAACACTGAAGCTTTCTTT
D: -; size: -; J: TRBJ2-5; V: TRBV9; CDR3: CASSVYNGETSETQYF; DNA: TGTGCCAGCAGCGTATATAATGGGGAAACGTCGGAGACCCAGTACTTC
D: -; size: -; J: TRBJ2-6; V: TRBV29-1; CDR3: CSVIGQPTPSGANVLTF; DNA: TGCAGCGTTATTGGACAGCCTACACCCTCTGGGGCCAACGTCCTGACTTTC
D: TRBD2; size: -; J: TRBJ2-5; V: TRBV9; CDR3: CASSVRGGTRGVQETQYF; DNA: TGTGCCAGCAGCGTAAGGGGCGGGACTAGGGGAGTCCAAGAGACCCAGTACTTC
D: -; size: -; J: TRBJ2-6; V: TRBV5-6; CDR3: CASSLVGSWDSGANVLTF; DNA: TGTGCCAGCAGCTTGGTTGGGAGTTGGGACTCTGGGGCCAACGTCCTGACTTTC
D: TRBD1; size: once; J: TRBJ1-4; V: TRBV9; CDR3: CASSEQGGPPTNEKLFF; DNA: TGTGCCAGCAGCGAACAGGGGGGCCCCCCAACTAATGAAAAACTGTTTTTT
D: -; size: -; J: TRBJ1-2; V: TRBV28; CDR3: CASSLGTLYGYTF; DNA: TGTGCCAGCAGTTTGGGAACCCTCTATGGCTACACCTTC
D: -; size: -; J: TRBJ2-4; V: TRBV9; CDR3: CASSVGPVGAKNIQYF; DNA: TGTGCCAGCAGCGTAGGGCCCGTAGGGGCCAAAAACATTCAGTACTTC
D: TRBD2; size: -; J: TRBJ2-1; V: TRBV5-1; CDR3: CASSLGGGSSYNEQFF; DNA: TGCGCCAGCAGCTTGGGGGGCGGGAGCTCCTACAATGAGCAGTTCTTC
D: TRBD1; size: -; J: TRBJ1-5; V: TRBV6-6; CDR3: CASSYRTGRGNQPQHF; DNA: TGTGCCAGCAGCTACCGGACAGGGAGGGGCAATCAGCCCCAGCATTTT
D: TRBD1; size: -; J: TRBJ1-3; V: TRBV7-9; CDR3: CASSLTGQAMDTIYF; DNA: TGTGCCAGCAGCCTAACTGGACAGGCTATGGACACCATATATTTT
D: TRBD2; size: once; J: TRBJ2-7; V: TRBV28; CDR3: CASSLFTGTSGLYEQYF; DNA: TGTGCCAGCAGTTTATTTACCGGGACTAGCGGGCTCTACGAGCAGTACTTC
D: -; size: -; J: TRBJ2-5; V: TRBV25-1; CDR3: CASSPRDTYQETQYF; DNA: TGTGCCAGCTCCCCCCGGGACACGTACCAAGAGACCCAGTACTTC
D: -; size: once; J: TRBJ2-4; V: TRBV18; CDR3: CASKEGNIQYF; DNA: TGTGCCAGCAAGGAGGGGAACATTCAGTACTTC
D: -; size: once; J: TRBJ2-1; V: TRBV2; CDR3: CASSEELVNEQFF; DNA: TGTGCCAGCAGTGAAGAGCTAGTGAATGAGCAGTTCTTC
D: -; size: -; J: TRBJ1-4; V: TRBV18; CDR3: CASSPPGGGGEKLFF; DNA: TGTGCCAGCTCACCACCGGGTGGGGGCGGTGAAAAACTGTTTTTT
D: -; size: -; J: TRBJ2-1; V: TRBV10-3; CDR3: CAISDRQGEQFF; DNA: TGTGCCATCAGTGATAGGCAAGGTGAGCAGTTCTTC
D: TRBD1; size: -; J: TRBJ2-7; V: TRBV7-6; CDR3: CASSLRRDRSYEQYF; DNA: TGTGCCAGCAGCTTAAGACGGGACAGGAGCTACGAGCAGTACTTC